This T cell receptor beta chain was sequenced during a study of shared clonotypes between healthy human individuals. Study observations and caveats: Generation probabilities were higher for clonotypes shared across all four sorted-subset donors than for unshared ones.

It was CD45RO-negative cells, positively selected for CCR7, that made up naive CD8 cells, with terminally differentiated effector memory CD45RA+ cells excluded. Sequencing used immunoSEQ multiplex PCR; TCRdb keeps in-frame clones, though not all of them. The table lists hundreds of thousands of clones, 95% of them singletons. The CDR3 length is 14 residues. CDR1 and CDR2 (germline): MDHEN, SYDVKM. The V and J ends lost 6 bases and 7 bases respectively, with 19 bases between them. Comments on this clone: Its specificity is not known.

What was sequenced was naive CD8+ T cells sorted from blood. This clonotype was obtained from a woman in her twenties or thirties in good health. The chain combines TRBV28 with TRBJ2-7; TRBD1 or TRBD2 may be the D gene (5 bases each). CDR3 in amino acids: CASSSPGLGVEQYF. CDR3 DNA sequence: TGTGCCAGCAGCTCCCCCGGTCTGGGGGTTGAGCAGTACTTC.